Listed here are 21 T cell receptor beta chains from one sample, sequenced in a study of monozygotic twins with cystic fibrosis. TCRdb's table, derived via immunoSEQ multiplex PCR, lists solely in-frame clones and lacks some. The sample holds 25,000 to 30,000 clones, 90% seen once. Input material: blood. The receptors were gathered from a girl aged 2-10 years with cystic fibrosis.

The chain joins TRBV9 to TRBJ2-7; D not certain. The germline CDR1 and CDR2 sequences are SGDLS and YYNGEE. V shed 0 bases and J shed 4 bases, with 20 bases lying between them. The CDR3 is 17 residues long. The CDR3 DNA reads TGTGCCAGCAGCGTAGCCTGGGGTCTTGTGGGTCTGTACGAGCAGTACTTC. Protein: CASSVAWGLVGLYEQYF.

The CDR3 DNA is TGTGCCATCAGTGAAGGCGGCCTGAGCTCCTACGAGCAGTACTTC. Protein: CAISEGGLSSYEQYF. The rearrangement uses TRBV10-3 and TRBJ2-7, with no clear D. Germline V gene lookup returns CDR1 ENHRY and CDR2 SYGVKD. CDR3 size: 15 residues. Between the trimmed V and J ends, which lost 3 bases and 0 bases, there was a span of 12 bases.

V is TRBV30 and J is TRBJ2-5; D gene unclear. The V and J ends lost 0 bases and 5 bases respectively, with 1 base between them. In germline, CDR1 is GTSNPN, CDR2 SVGIG (reference sequence). CDR3 length: 10 residues. CDR3 sequence (DNA): TGTGCCTGGAGTGTCGAGACCCAGTACTTC. Its protein product is CAWSVETQYF.

The chain couples TRBV25-1 to TRBJ2-7, with D uncertain. This CDR3 is built from 11 residues. Germline values: CDR1 MGHDK, CDR2 SYGVNS. V shed 2 bases and J shed 3 bases, with 2 bases lying between them. In DNA, the CDR3 is TGTGCCAGCAGTGAAAACTACGAGCAGTACTTC. Translation: CASSENYEQYF.

This clone was picked up a small number of times. The J gene is TRBJ2-2, the V gene TRBV11-3; tentative D call: TRBD2 (6 bases). The CDR3 loop spans 14 amino acids. Germline V lookup: CDR1 SGHNT, CDR2 YENEEA. The V end lost 5 bases, the J end lost 5 bases, and 12 bases lay between the germline ends. The CDR3 reads CASSQARGTGELFF. CDR3 nucleotides: TGTGCCAGCAGCCAAGCACGGGGGACCGGGGAGCTGTTTTTT.

The CDR3 is CASSLGGGAAYNEQFF. The CDR3 DNA reads TGTGCCAGCAGCTTAGGAGGGGGGGCTGCCTACAATGAGCAGTTCTTC. The chain is built from TRBV7-8 and TRBJ2-1, with D possibly TRBD2 on 7 matching bases. V lost 1 base and J lost 2, with 12 bases in between. Per the germline V gene, CDR1 is SGHVS and CDR2 is FQNEAQ. There are 16 residues in the CDR3.

This chain connects TRBV13 to TRBJ2-7, with 7 bases lining up with TRBD2. V lost 4 bases and J lost 0; bases outside the gene matches: 6. Germline V CDR1 and CDR2: PRHDT, FYEKMQ (reference sequence). This CDR3 region has 15 residues. The CDR3 DNA reads as TGTGCCAGCAGCTCCAGACTAGCCCACTCCTACGAGCAGTACTTC. Its translation is CASSSRLAHSYEQYF. Complete variable domain (other parts from reference TRBV13 and TRBJ2-7): AAGVIQSPRHLIKEKRETATLKCYPIPRHDTVYWYQQGPGQDPQFLISFYEKMQSDKGSIPDRFSAQQFSDYHSELNMSSLELGDSALYFCASSSRLAHSYEQYFGPGTRLTVT.

J is TRBJ1-1 and V is TRBV6-5, with unresolved D. Germline assignment: CDR1 MNHEY and CDR2 SVGAGI. Trimming stripped 3 bases from V and 1 base from J, with 12 bases between. This CDR3 comprises 15 residues. The CDR3 bases are TGTGCCAGCAGTTATTTGGGTCTGGGGAACACTGAAGCTTTCTTT. This gives the protein CASSYLGLGNTEAFF.

The rearrangement links TRBV5-1 to TRBJ2-2, with 12 bases matching TRBD1. From germline, CDR1 is SGHRS and CDR2 YFSETQ. The V gene end was trimmed by 5 bases and the J gene end by 5 bases; junction bases not matched to a gene: 13. This CDR3 is 18 amino acids long. The CDR3 here is CASSRDRDRGLGTGELFF. The CDR3 DNA follows: TGCGCCAGCAGTCGAGACCGGGACAGGGGGCTAGGTACCGGGGAGCTGTTTTTT.

The chain uses TRBV2 and TRBJ2-3, with TRBD2 matching over 8 bases. This CDR3 spans 16 amino acids. Trimming cost V 0 bases and J 1 base; bases outside gene matches: 3. Germline V gene data show CDR1 as SNHLY and CDR2 as FYNNEI. The CDR3 here is CASSEARRGGTDTQYF. CDR3 nucleotide sequence: TGTGCCAGCAGTGAAGCCAGGCGGGGGGGCACAGATACGCAGTATTTT.

The DNA for the CDR3 is TGTGCCAGCAGTTTAGAGGGGGCATTATGGTACAATGAGCAGTTCTTC. Its translation: CASSLEGALWYNEQFF. The chain joins TRBV27 to TRBJ2-1; 7 bases align to TRBD1. This CDR3 is 16 amino acids long. CDR1 and CDR2 from the germline V gene are MNHEY and SMNVEV (reference sequence). The V segment lost 2 bases and the J segment 4 bases; nucleotides outside the gene matches: 8.

CDR3 region: CASSSGTGVHEQYF. CDR3 nucleotide sequence: TGCGCCAGCAGCTCCGGGACAGGGGTCCACGAGCAGTACTTC. The V gene is TRBV5-1, the J gene TRBJ2-7; 10 bases agree with TRBD1. Germline assignment: CDR1 SGHRS and CDR2 YFSETQ. With V trimmed by 3 bases and J by 5 bases, 5 bases remained unmatched. The CDR3 contains 14 residues.

This clone was recorded only once. The chain uses TRBV4-3 and TRBJ2-6; D is perhaps TRBD1 (6 bases). V dropped 0 bases and J dropped 0 bases, with 6 bases sitting between them. The CDR3 contains 16 residues. CDR1 is LGHNA, CDR2 YSLEER, per germline. The CDR3 DNA is TGCGCCAGCAGCCAAGAGGGACACTCTGGGGCCAACGTCCTGACTTTC. It is translated as CASSQEGHSGANVLTF.

This rearrangement joins TRBV4-2 to TRBJ2-7; 9 bases map to TRBD1. Germline CDR1 and CDR2: LGHNA and YNFKEQ. J gave up 2 bases and V 5 bases, and 4 bases lay outside the gene matches. The CDR3 spans 14 residues. Here the CDR3 reads CASSGNRGPYEQYF. Written as DNA, the CDR3 is TGTGCCAGCAGCGGGAACAGGGGGCCCTACGAGCAGTACTTC.

This clone has a handful of counts. This chain uses TRBV7-9 with TRBJ1-5, with D unclear. The CDR3 is 13 residues long. CDR1 and CDR2 from the germline V gene are SEHNR and FQNEAQ (reference sequence). The V end lost 3 bases, the J end lost 4 bases, and 7 bases lay between the germline ends. The CDR3 protein is CASSFGKNQPQHF. In nucleotides, the CDR3 is TGTGCCAGCAGCTTTGGAAAAAATCAGCCCCAGCATTTT.

The chain uses TRBV12-2 and TRBJ2-3; the D call TRBD2 from the table was never checked on the DNA. TRBV12-2 is assigned pseudogene status. The CDR3 is 17 residues long. In DNA, the CDR3 is TGTGCAAGTCGCTCCACCCGAGCGGGGGGCGGCACAGATACGCAGTATTTT. Amino acids: CASRSTRAGGGTDTQYF.

This clone was seen once. V gene TRBV6-5 combines with J gene TRBJ1-1; D is unresolved. The germline V gene encodes CDR1 MNHEY and CDR2 SVGAGI. The V end was cut by 6 bases, the J end by 1 base, with 12 bases between. The CDR3 is made up of 14 amino acids. The CDR3 reads CASRIQRGNTEAFF. CDR3 nucleotides: TGTGCCAGCAGGATACAGCGAGGGAACACTGAAGCTTTCTTT.

This sequence joins TRBV7-3 and TRBJ1-5, with D possibly TRBD1 on 5 matching bases. The CDR3 length is 15 residues. CDR1 is SGHTA, CDR2 FQGTGA, per germline. Trimming removed 2 bases at V and 3 bases at J, with 11 bases between. Here the CDR3 DNA reads TGTGCCAGCAGCTTAGGGCAGGGATACAATCAGCCCCAGCATTTT. This encodes CASSLGQGYNQPQHF.

V gene TRBV4-1 combines with J gene TRBJ2-1; TRBD2 matches 13 bases. The V gene end was trimmed by 5 bases and the J gene end by 6 bases; junction bases not matched to a gene: 4. Germline loops: CDR1 MGHRA, CDR2 YSYEKL. The CDR3 is made up of 15 amino acids. DNA of the CDR3: TGCGCCAGCAGCTCTACTAGCGGGGGGGGCAATGAGCAGTTCTTC. This codes for CASSSTSGGGNEQFF.

The rearrangement uses TRBV5-6 and TRBJ1-2; D gene unclear. This CDR3 is built from 13 residues. The germline V gene encodes CDR1 SGHDT and CDR2 YYEEEE. The V and J ends lost 0 bases and 6 bases respectively, with 9 bases between them. CDR3 residues: CASSLVRGNGYTF. DNA of the CDR3: TGTGCCAGCAGCTTGGTCCGGGGAAATGGCTACACCTTC. The whole variable domain, remainder taken from reference TRBV5-6 and TRBJ1-2, is DAGVTQSPTHLIKTRGQQVTLRCSPKSGHDTVSWYQQALGQGPQFIFQYYEEEERQRGNFPDRFSGHQFPNYSSELNVNALLLGDSALYLCASSLVRGNGYTFGSGTRLTVV.

This chain links TRBV7-9 with TRBJ2-1; 7 bases fit TRBD2. CDR3 size: 14 residues. Germline V lookup: CDR1 SEHNR, CDR2 FQNEAQ (reference sequence). V was clipped by 10 bases and J by 7 bases; unmatched bases: 13. The CDR3 sequence is CATRRRTRMNEQFF. The CDR3 nucleotides read TGTGCCACCCGAAGGAGGACTAGGATGAATGAGCAGTTCTTC. Supplemented by reference TRBV7-9 and TRBJ2-1, the full variable domain reads DTGVSQNPRHKITKRGQNVTFRCDPISEHNRLYWYRQTLGQGPEFLTYFQNEAQLEKSRLLSDRFSAERPKGSFSTLEIQRTEQGDSAMYLCATRRRTRMNEQFFGPGTRLTVL.